This entry concerns a single T cell receptor (beta chain). TCRdb reprocessed the RT-PCR reads via MiXCR and lists one record per CDR3 protein. The table includes 200,000 to 250,000 distinct CDR3 sequences, about 38% detected once. The sample comes from a study of patients and donors after allogeneic stem cell transplantation. The length of the CDR3 is 15 residues. V lost 4 bases, J lost 1 base, and 12 bases lay in between. The germline CDR1 and CDR2 sequences are SGHRS and YFSETQ. This chain joins TRBV5-1 and TRBJ1-3; D possibly corresponds to TRBD1 (5 bases). This TCR came from a human donor who was either an allogeneic HSCT recipient or a stem cell or donor lymphocyte infusion donor (not recorded which). It is not recorded whose cells these are; they may come from a transplant donor. Sequences were obtained from blood, either unsorted or a sorted T cell fraction (not recorded which). CDR3 protein: CASSAQAGSGNTIYF. The DNA for the CDR3 is TGCGCCAGCAGCGCGCAGGCAGGGTCTGGAAACACCATATATTTT.